This T cell receptor beta chain was retrieved from a study of a mutant IDH1 vaccine in newly diagnosed glioma. Turning to the study itself: The treated group averaged about 41 years old and was about 60% male, approximately 38% female. Study-wide results and limits: Pseudoprogression appeared independent of alterations in top peripheral clonotypes. Overall, around 94% of patients had vaccine-induced immune responses.

Produced via immunoSEQ multiplex PCR; TCRdb's table is partial and in-frame only. This sample has under 60,000 clones, with less than 85% found just once. Time point reported: week 47, end of study. The vaccine gave 300 ug of a 20-mer mutant IDH1 peptide subcutaneously per dose. There were new WHO grade 3 or 4 astrocytomas in the donors, and these were IDH1-mutant and ATRX-lost. Details on this clone: The antigen is not known.

The clonotype originates from a woman in her forties with glioma. Some clones in this sample may be carry-over from other donors' samples. The input for sequencing was PBMCs, taken from a glioma patient whose treatment included an IDH1 peptide vaccine.

CDR3 bases: TGCGCCAGCAGCTTTTACAGGGGGGCAGATACGCAGTATTTT. This codes for CASSFYRGADTQYF. This sequence joins TRBV5-1 and TRBJ2-3, with 8 bases aligning to TRBD1. Germline V CDR1 and CDR2: SGHRS, YFSETQ. Unmatched junction bases numbered 3, after V lost 2 bases and J lost 4 bases. CDR3 size: 14 residues.